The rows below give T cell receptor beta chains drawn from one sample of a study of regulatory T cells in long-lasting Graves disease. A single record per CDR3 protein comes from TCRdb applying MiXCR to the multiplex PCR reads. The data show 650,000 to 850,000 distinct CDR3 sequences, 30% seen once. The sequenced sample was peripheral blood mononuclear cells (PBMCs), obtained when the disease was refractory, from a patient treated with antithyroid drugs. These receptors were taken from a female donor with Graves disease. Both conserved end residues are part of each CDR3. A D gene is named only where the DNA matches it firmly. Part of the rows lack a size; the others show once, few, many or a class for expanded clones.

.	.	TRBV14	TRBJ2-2	CASSQMGNTGELFF	TGTGCCAGCAGCCAAATGGGTAACACCGGGGAGCTGTTTTTT
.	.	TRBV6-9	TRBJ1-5	CAGSYSSGYQPQHF	TGTGCCGGCAGTTACTCATCAGGCTATCAGCCCCAGCATTTT
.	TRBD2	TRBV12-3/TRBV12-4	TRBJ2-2	CASSATGTPGTSGRIGELFF	TGTGCCAGCAGTGCCACCGGGACACCCGGGACTAGCGGGAGAATCGGGGAGCTGTTTTTT
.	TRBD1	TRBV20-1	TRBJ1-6	CSATGTGFNSPLHF	TGCAGTGCCACCGGGACAGGGTTTAATTCACCCCTCCACTTT
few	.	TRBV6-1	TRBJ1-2	CASSAQPGSNYGYTF	TGTGCCAGCAGTGCCCAGCCAGGATCTAACTATGGCTACACCTTC
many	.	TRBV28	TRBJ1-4	CASSFSPRLGINEKLFF	TGTGCCAGCAGTTTCTCTCCCCGTCTCGGGATTAATGAAAAACTGTTTTTT
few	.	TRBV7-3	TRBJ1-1	CASSSAGGVGTEAFF	TGTGCCAGCAGCTCGGCGGGAGGGGTTGGCACTGAAGCTTTCTTT
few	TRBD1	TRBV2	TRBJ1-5	CASSVRAGGYQPQHF	TGTGCCAGCAGTGTCAGGGCAGGGGGATATCAGCCCCAGCATTTT
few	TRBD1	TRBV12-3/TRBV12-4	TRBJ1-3	CASTSTGGLDTIYF	TGTGCCAGCACCTCGACAGGGGGGTTAGACACCATATATTTT
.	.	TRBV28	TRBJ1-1	CASSYRVRNTPNTEAFF	TGTGCCAGCAGTTACAGGGTGCGGAACACTCCCAACACTGAAGCTTTCTTT
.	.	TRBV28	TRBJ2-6	CASTPQGRSLSGANVLTF	TGTGCCAGCACCCCCCAGGGTAGGAGTCTCTCTGGGGCCAACGTCCTGACTTTC
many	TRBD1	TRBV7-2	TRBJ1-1	CASSLWTGAMNTEAFF	TGTGCCAGCAGCCTATGGACAGGGGCTATGAACACTGAAGCTTTCTTT
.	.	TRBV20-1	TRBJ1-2	CSAEEGNYGYTF	TGCAGTGCTGAGGAGGGGAACTATGGCTACACCTTC
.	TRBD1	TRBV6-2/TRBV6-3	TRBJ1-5	CASSYRWDREEQPQHF	TGTGCCAGCAGTTACCGCTGGGACAGGGAAGAGCAGCCCCAGCATTTT
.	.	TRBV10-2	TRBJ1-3	CASSESMVVVQGSGNTIYF	TGCGCCAGCAGTGAGTCGATGGTGGTAGTTCAAGGCTCTGGAAACACCATATATTTT
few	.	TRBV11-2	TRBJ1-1	CASSLAVRAGDTEAFF	TGTGCCAGCAGCCTGGCGGTCCGGGCGGGAGACACTGAAGCTTTCTTT
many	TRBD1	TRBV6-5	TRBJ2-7	CASSSKPGTGFEQYF	TGTGCCAGCAGTTCAAAACCCGGGACAGGGTTCGAGCAGTACTTC